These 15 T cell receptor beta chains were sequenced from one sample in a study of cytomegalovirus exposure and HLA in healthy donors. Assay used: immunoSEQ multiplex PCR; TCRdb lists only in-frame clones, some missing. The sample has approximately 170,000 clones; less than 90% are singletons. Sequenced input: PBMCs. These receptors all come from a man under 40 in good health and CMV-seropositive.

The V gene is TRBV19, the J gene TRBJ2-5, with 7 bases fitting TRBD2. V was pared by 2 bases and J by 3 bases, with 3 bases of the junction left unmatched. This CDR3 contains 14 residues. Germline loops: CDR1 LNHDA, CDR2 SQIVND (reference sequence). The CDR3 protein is CASSIMTSKETQYF. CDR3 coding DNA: TGTGCCAGTAGTATAATGACTAGCAAAGAGACCCAGTACTTC.

The CDR3 region has the DNA TGTGCCACCTTAGGTCGTAGCGGGGGATTCCCTAGCACAGATACGCAGTATTTT. Amino acids: CATLGRSGGFPSTDTQYF. V is TRBV15 and J is TRBJ2-3; 9 positions match TRBD2. Germline lookup yields CDR1 LNHNV and CDR2 YYDKDF (reference sequence). CDR3 length: 18 amino acids. V gave up 8 bases and J gave up 0 bases; unmatched junction bases: 15.

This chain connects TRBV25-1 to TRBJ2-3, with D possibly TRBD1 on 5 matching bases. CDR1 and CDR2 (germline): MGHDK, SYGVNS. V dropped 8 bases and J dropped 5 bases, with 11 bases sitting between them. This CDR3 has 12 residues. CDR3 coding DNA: TGTGCCAGCGACGGACAAAAAGATACGCAGTATTTT. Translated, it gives CASDGQKDTQYF.

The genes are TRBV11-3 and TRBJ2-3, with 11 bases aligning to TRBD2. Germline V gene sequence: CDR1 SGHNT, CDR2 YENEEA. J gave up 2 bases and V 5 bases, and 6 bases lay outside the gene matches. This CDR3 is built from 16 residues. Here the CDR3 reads CASSPRLAGSTDTQYF. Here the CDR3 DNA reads TGTGCCAGCAGCCCGAGACTAGCGGGGTCCACAGATACGCAGTATTTT.

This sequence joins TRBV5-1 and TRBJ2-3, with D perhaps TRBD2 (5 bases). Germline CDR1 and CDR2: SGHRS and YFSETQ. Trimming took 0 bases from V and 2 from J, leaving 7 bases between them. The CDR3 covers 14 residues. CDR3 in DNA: TGCGCCAGCAGCTTGGGGGAGATCACAGATACGCAGTATTTT. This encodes CASSLGEITDTQYF.

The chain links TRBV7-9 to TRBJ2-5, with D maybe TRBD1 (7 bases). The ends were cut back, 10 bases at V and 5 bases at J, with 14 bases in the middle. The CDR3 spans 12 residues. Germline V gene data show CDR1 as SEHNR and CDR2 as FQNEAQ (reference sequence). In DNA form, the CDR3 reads TGTGCCACGGCCCCAGGGGGGGAGACCCAGTACTTC. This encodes CATAPGGETQYF.

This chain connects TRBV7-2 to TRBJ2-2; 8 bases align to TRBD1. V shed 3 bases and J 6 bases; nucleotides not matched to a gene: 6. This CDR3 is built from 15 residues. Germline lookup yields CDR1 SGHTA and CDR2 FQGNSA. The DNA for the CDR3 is TGTGCCAGCAGCTTTGACAGGGGCGTGGCCGGGGAGCTGTTTTTT. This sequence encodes CASSFDRGVAGELFF.

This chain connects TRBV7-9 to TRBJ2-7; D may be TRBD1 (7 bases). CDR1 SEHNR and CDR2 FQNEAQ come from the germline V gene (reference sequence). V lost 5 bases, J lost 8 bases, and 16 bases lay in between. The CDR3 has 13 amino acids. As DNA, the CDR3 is TGTGCCAGCAGCAGCCCGGAGGGGGCGAAGCAGTACTTC. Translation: CASSSPEGAKQYF.

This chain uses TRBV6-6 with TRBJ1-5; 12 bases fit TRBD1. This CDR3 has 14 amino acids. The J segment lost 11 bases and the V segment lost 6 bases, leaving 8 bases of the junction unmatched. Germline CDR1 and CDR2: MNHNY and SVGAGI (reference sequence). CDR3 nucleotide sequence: TGTGCCAGCAGACAGGGACAGGGGGCTTGGTCCCAGCATTTT. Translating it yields CASRQGQGAWSQHF.

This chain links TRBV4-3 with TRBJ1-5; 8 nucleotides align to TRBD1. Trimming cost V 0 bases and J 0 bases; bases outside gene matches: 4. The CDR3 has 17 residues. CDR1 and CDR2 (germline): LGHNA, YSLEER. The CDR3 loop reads CASSQDRTGISNQPQHF. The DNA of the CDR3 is TGCGCCAGCAGCCAAGATCGGACAGGGATTAGCAATCAGCCCCAGCATTTT.

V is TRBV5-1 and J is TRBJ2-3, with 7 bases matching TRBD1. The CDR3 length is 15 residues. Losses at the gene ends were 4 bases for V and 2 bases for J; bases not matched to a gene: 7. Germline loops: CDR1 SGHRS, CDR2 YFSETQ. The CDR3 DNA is TGCGCCAGCAGCCTCCAGGGGGTGCCCACAGATACGCAGTATTTT. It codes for CASSLQGVPTDTQYF.

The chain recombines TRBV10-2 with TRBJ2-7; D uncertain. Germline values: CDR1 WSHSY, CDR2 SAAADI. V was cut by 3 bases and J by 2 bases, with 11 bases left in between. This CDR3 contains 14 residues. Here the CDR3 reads CASSEVNRAYEQYF. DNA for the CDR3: TGCGCCAGCAGTGAAGTAAACAGAGCCTACGAGCAGTACTTC.

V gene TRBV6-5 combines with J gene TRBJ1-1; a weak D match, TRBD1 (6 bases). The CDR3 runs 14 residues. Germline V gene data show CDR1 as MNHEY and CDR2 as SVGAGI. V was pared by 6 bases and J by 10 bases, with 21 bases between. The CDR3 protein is CASSPDQGRRLAFF. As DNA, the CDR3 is TGTGCCAGCAGCCCAGATCAGGGGCGCAGGCTAGCTTTCTTT.

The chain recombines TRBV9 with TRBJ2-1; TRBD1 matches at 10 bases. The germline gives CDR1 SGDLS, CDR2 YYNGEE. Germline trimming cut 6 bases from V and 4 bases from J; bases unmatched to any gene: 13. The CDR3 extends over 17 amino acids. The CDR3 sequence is CASTASRTGGIYNEQFF. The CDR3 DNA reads TGTGCCAGCACGGCGTCGCGGACAGGGGGAATTTACAATGAGCAGTTCTTC.

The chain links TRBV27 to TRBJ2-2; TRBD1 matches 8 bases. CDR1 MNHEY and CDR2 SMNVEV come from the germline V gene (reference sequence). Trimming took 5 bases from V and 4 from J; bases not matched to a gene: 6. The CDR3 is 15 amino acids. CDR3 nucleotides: TGTGCCAGCAGTATATACGGACAGGGCACCGGGGAGCTGTTTTTT. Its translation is CASSIYGQGTGELFF.